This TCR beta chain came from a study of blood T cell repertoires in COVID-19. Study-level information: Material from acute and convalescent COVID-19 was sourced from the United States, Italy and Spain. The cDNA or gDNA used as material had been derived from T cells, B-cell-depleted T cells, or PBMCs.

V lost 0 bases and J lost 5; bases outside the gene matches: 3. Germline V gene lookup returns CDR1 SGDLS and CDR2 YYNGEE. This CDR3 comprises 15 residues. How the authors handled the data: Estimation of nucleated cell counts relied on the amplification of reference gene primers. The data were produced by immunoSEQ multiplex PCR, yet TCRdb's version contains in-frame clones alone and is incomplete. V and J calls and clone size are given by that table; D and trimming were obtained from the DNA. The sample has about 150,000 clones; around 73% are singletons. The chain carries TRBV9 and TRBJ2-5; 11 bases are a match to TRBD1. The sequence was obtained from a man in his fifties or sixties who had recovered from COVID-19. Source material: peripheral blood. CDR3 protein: CASSVGTGGHETQYF. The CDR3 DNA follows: TGTGCCAGCAGCGTAGGGACAGGGGGCCATGAGACCCAGTACTTC.